This TCR beta chain was recorded in a study of blood T cell repertoires in COVID-19. Study overall: The United States, Italy and Spain provided the acute and convalescent COVID-19 samples.

CDR1 SGHRS and CDR2 YFSETQ come from the germline V gene. The CDR3 totals 17 residues. Trimming removed 5 bases from V and 6 bases from J; junction bases left unmatched: 10. Produced via immunoSEQ multiplex PCR; TCRdb's table is partial and in-frame only. The table includes 300,000 to 450,000 clones, 85% to 90% detected once. This receptor was obtained from a human donor in a cohort sampled during active COVID-19. Sequencing was carried out using peripheral blood. This chain links TRBV5-1 with TRBJ2-2; 13 bases agree with TRBD2. The CDR3 loop is CASSDTSGRVVAGELFF. CDR3 coding DNA: TGCGCCAGCAGTGACACTAGCGGGAGGGTCGTGGCCGGGGAGCTGTTTTTT.